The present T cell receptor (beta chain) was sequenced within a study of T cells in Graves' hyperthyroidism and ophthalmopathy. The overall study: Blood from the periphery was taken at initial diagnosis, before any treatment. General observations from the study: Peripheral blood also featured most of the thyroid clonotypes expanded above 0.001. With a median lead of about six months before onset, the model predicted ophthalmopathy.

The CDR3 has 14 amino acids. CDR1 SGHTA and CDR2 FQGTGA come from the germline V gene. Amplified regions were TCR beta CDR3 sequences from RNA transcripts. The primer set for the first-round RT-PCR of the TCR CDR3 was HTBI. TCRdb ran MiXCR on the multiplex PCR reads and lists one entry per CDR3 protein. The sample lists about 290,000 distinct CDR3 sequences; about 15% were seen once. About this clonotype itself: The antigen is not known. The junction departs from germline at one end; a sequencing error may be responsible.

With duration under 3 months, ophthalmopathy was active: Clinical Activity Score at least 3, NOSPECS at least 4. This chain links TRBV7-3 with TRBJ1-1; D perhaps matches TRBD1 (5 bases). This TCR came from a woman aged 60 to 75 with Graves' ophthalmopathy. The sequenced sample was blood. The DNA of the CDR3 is TGTGCCAGCAGCAGAACAGGATTAAACACTGGAGCTTTCTTT. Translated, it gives CASSRTGLNTGAFF.